This T cell receptor beta chain was identified in a study of CD8 T cells in Susac syndrome. General study findings and limits: It was acknowledged by the study that relatively few individuals were included in its TCR sequencing and HLA analysis.

Regarding this clonotype: Its antigen remains unknown.

Germline lookup yields CDR1 SQVTM and CDR2 ANQGSEA. The CDR3 extends over 11 amino acids. Trimming pared 3 bases from V and 4 bases from J, leaving 6 bases between. RNA totalling roughly 0.45 to 1 ug underwent reverse transcription with random hexamers. Amplification of TCR beta CDR3 by immunoSEQ multiplex PCR spanned 54 Vbeta and 13 Jbeta. TCRdb used MiXCR to reprocess the immunoSEQ multiplex PCR reads, holding one entry per CDR3 protein. This sample has around 70,000 distinct CDR3 sequences, with about 94% found just once. The study sequenced TCR beta in blood CD8+ and CD4+ T cells. Control patients had untreated stable or active relapsing-remitting multiple sclerosis by revised McDonald criteria.

The rearrangement links TRBV29-1 to TRBJ1-2; D not certain. The source is a human donor with multiple sclerosis. Sequencing used CD8+ T cells from PBMCs. CDR3 nucleotides: TGCAGCGTTGACGGAACCTATGGCTACACCTTC. Translation gives CSVDGTYGYTF. Combining the CDR3 with reference TRBV29-1 and TRBJ1-2 gives the whole variable domain SAVISQKPSRDICQRGTSLTIQCQVDSQVTMMFWYRQQPGQSLTLIATANQGSEATYESGFVIDKFPISRPNLTFSTLTVSNMSPEDSSIYLCSVDGTYGYTFGSGTRLTVV.